This is a list of T cell receptor beta chains from one sample in a study of OX40 agonist ivuxolimab in advanced cancers. The method was immunoSEQ multiplex PCR; TCRdb's version includes in-frame clones alone and lacks a portion of them. Of some 67,000 clones listed, 70% to 90% are singletons. This specimen was CD4+ or CD8+ T cells sorted from blood, taken in a trial of the OX40 agonist ivuxolimab. The receptors here all came from an adult with an advanced solid tumor such as melanoma, head and neck, liver or kidney cancer. The CDR3 runs from the conserved cysteine through the conserved F or W. D genes are given only for firm matches. The size of a clone is reported for some rows only, either as once, few or many, or as a class for expanded clones.

D	size	J	V	DNA	CDR3
-	-	TRBJ1-5	TRBV28	TGTGCCAGCAGTTTAAATATGGCTCCTTGGGGCAATCAGCCCCAGCATTTT	CASSLNMAPWGNQPQHF
-	once	TRBJ2-7	TRBV12-2	TGTGCAAGTCGCGTAGCGGGCGATTCCTACGAGCAGTACTTC	CASRVAGDSYEQYF
TRBD1	-	TRBJ1-2	TRBV27	TGTGCCAGCAGTTTAACCACAGGGGCGAGCTATGGCTACACCTTC	CASSLTTGASYGYTF
TRBD1	-	TRBJ1-2	TRBV5-1	TGCGCCAGCAGCTTGGTTTCAGGGGGTTTATACTATGGCTACACCTTC	CASSLVSGGLYYGYTF
TRBD2	-	TRBJ2-7	TRBV4-2	TGTGCCAGCAGCCAAACCGGGACTAGCGTAAGAAACGAGCAGTACTTC	CASSQTGTSVRNEQYF
-	-	TRBJ1-5	TRBV29-1	TGCAGCGTTGAAGAAGTGCGGACGCATCAGCCCCAGCATTTT	CSVEEVRTHQPQHF
-	once	TRBJ1-6	TRBV27	TGTGCCAGCAGTTCAAGGGGACCCTATAATTCACCCCTCCACTTT	CASSSRGPYNSPLHF
TRBD1	-	TRBJ1-3	TRBV27	TGTGCCAGCAGTTCTGGGACAGCTGGAAACACCATATATTTT	CASSSGTAGNTIYF
-	-	TRBJ1-2	TRBV6-5	TGTGCCAGCAGTTACTCGAGTAAGGGAGACTATGGCTACACCTTC	CASSYSSKGDYGYTF
-	-	TRBJ2-5	TRBV12-5	TGTGCTAGTGGCGACTACTTGAGGGGGGACCAGTACTTC	CASGDYLRGDQYF
-	-	TRBJ2-1	TRBV5-1	TGCGCCAGCAGCCGGGGAGGACAATCCTACAATGAGCAGTTCTTC	CASSRGGQSYNEQFF
-	-	TRBJ2-2	TRBV10-3	TGTGCCATCAGTGCTTACGGGAGCGGTGTTACCGGGGAGCTGTTTTTT	CAISAYGSGVTGELFF
-	-	TRBJ1-1	TRBV7-9	TGTGCCAGCAGCTTACTGGAGGGGCGTGGGGAAGCTTTCTTT	CASSLLEGRGEAFF
-	-	TRBJ2-7	TRBV6-5	TGTGCCAGCAGTGACCCCGGCTCCTACGAGCAGTACTTC	CASSDPGSYEQYF
-	-	TRBJ2-3	TRBV19	TGTGCCAGTAGTATCGGGGGTGCAGATACGCAGTATTTT	CASSIGGADTQYF
-	-	TRBJ2-1	TRBV7-2	TGTGCCAGCAGCACAGACCTAGGGCACTACAATGAGCAGTTCTTC	CASSTDLGHYNEQFF
-	-	TRBJ2-5	TRBV29-1	TGCAGCGTCCGGGACTTGGTCACCTCCCAGTACTTC	CSVRDLVTSQYF
-	-	TRBJ2-7	TRBV5-1	TGCGCCAGCAGCTTGCGGGCCGGAGCCTCCTACGAGCAGTACTTC	CASSLRAGASYEQYF
-	-	TRBJ2-7	TRBV6-6	TGTGCCAGCAGCTTACTCCCGGGCTACGAGCAGTACTTC	CASSLLPGYEQYF
TRBD1	-	TRBJ1-1	TRBV5-1	TGCGCCAGCACCCCACAGGGGCCTATGAACACTGAAGCTTTCTTT	CASTPQGPMNTEAFF
TRBD1	-	TRBJ2-2	TRBV9	TGTGCCAGCAGCCCCCAGGGGACAGGGGGTACCGGGGAGCTGTTTTTT	CASSPQGTGGTGELFF
TRBD2	-	TRBJ2-7	TRBV6-1	TGTGCCAGCAACTCACCGGGACTAGCGGGTTGGGAGCAGTACTTC	CASNSPGLAGWEQYF
-	-	TRBJ1-6	TRBV27	TGTGCCAGCAGATTCGTGGGGGCTAATTCACCCCTCCACTTT	CASRFVGANSPLHF
TRBD1	-	TRBJ1-1	TRBV19	TGTGCCAGTAGTCCGGTCGACAGGGGGCTGATAGCTTTCTTT	CASSPVDRGLIAFF
-	-	TRBJ1-2	TRBV7-2	TGTGCCAGCAGCTTAGATAACAGTAACTATGGCTACACCTTC	CASSLDNSNYGYTF
-	once	TRBJ2-5	TRBV4-1	TGCGCCAGCAGCCAAGTAGGGTTGAGGGGACCAGACCAGGAGACCCAGTACTTC	CASSQVGLRGPDQETQYF
-	-	TRBJ1-5	TRBV7-2	TGTGCCAGCAGCTTAGTAGGGCAGGGAGTGGGTCAGCCCCAGCATTTT	CASSLVGQGVGQPQHF
TRBD2	-	TRBJ2-7	TRBV7-9	TGTGCCAGCAGCTTAGGGCTAGCGGCCTACGAGCAGTACTTC	CASSLGLAAYEQYF
TRBD1	-	TRBJ2-5	TRBV7-6	TGTGCCAGCAGCCAACAGGGGTACCAAGAGACCCAGTACTTC	CASSQQGYQETQYF